These 19 T cell receptor beta chains share one sample of origin, sequenced in a study of cytomegalovirus exposure and HLA in healthy donors. The primer mix had 60 Vbeta and 13 Jbeta primers. The repertoire was sequenced with immunoSEQ multiplex PCR; TCRdb's copy has only in-frame clones and lacks some. The table includes about 82,000 clones, 70% to 85% detected once. The sample consisted of PBMCs. The source is a man between 65 and 85 years old in good health and CMV-seropositive.

The chain has TRBV6-5 and TRBJ2-6; TRBD2 matches 7 bases. CDR1 is MNHEY, CDR2 SVGAGI, per germline. Trimming cost V 2 bases and J 2 bases; bases outside gene matches: 3. The CDR3 is 16 residues long. CDR3 loop: CASSYIRGAGANVLTF. The CDR3 DNA sequence: TGTGCCAGCAGTTACATCCGGGGGGCTGGGGCCAACGTCCTGACTTTC.

The V call is TRBV18, the J call TRBJ1-1; D remains ambiguous. The CDR3 spans 13 residues. Germline lookup yields CDR1 KGHSH and CDR2 LQKENI. Between the trimmed V and J ends, which lost 3 bases and 6 bases, there was a span of 11 bases. The CDR3 loop is CASSPLITSEAFF. CDR3 in DNA: TGTGCCAGCTCACCCCTAATTACGTCTGAAGCTTTCTTT.

The rearrangement joins TRBV5-1 to TRBJ2-4; the match to TRBD1 covers 7 bases. V shed 4 bases and J 0 bases; nucleotides not matched to a gene: 7. The CDR3 length is 16 residues. Per the germline V gene, CDR1 is SGHRS and CDR2 is YFSETQ. CDR3 sequence (DNA): TGCGCCAGCAGCACCGAAGGGGGCCTAGCCAAAAACATTCAGTACTTC. Protein product: CASSTEGGLAKNIQYF.

V gene TRBV4-2 combines with J gene TRBJ2-5; 11 nucleotides agree with TRBD1. The CDR3 totals 17 residues. CDR1 and CDR2 from the germline V gene are LGHNA and YNFKEQ. The J segment lost 1 base and the V segment lost 4 bases, leaving 8 bases of the junction unmatched. The CDR3 loop is CASSRTGGGNPQETQYF. Here the CDR3 DNA reads TGTGCCAGCAGCCGGACAGGGGGCGGGAACCCCCAAGAGACCCAGTACTTC.

V usage is TRBV7-3 and J usage is TRBJ1-1; 7 positions match TRBD1. The CDR3 runs to 15 residues. After removal of 5 bases from V and 0 bases from J, the junction contained 6 bases not matched to a gene. Germline V lookup: CDR1 SGHTA, CDR2 FQGTGA. The CDR3 is CASSGQAPMNTEAFF. The DNA for the CDR3 is TGTGCCAGCAGCGGACAGGCCCCCATGAACACTGAAGCTTTCTTT.

Turning to this clone: One end of the junction is discordant with germline, which a read error may explain. The chain joins TRBV27 to TRBJ2-3, with 7 bases identical to TRBD2. Germline CDR1 MNHEY, CDR2 SMNVEV (reference sequence). The CDR3 totals 12 residues. CDR3 residues: CWGGSSTDTQYF. The CDR3, as DNA: TGCTGGGGGGGGTCCTCCACAGATACGCAGTATTTT.

This chain joins TRBV19 and TRBJ2-1; 11 bases agree with TRBD1. The CDR3 runs to 14 residues. The germline V gene has CDR1 LNHDA and CDR2 SQIVND (reference sequence). With V trimmed by 7 bases and J by 7 bases, 6 bases remained unmatched. DNA of the CDR3: TGTGCCAGTAAGGGACAGGGGGTACCAAATGAGCAGTTCTTC. Protein product: CASKGQGVPNEQFF.

This rearrangement joins TRBV7-9 to TRBJ2-3; 9 bases match TRBD2. CDR3 length equals 17 residues. Trimming at V came to 5 bases and at J to 4 bases, leaving 13 bases not matched to a gene. Per germline, CDR1 SEHNR and CDR2 FQNEAQ (reference sequence). The CDR3: CASSAPRRGGGADTQYF. The DNA for the CDR3 is TGTGCCAGCAGCGCACCCCGGCGCGGGGGGGGTGCAGATACGCAGTATTTT.

This sequence joins TRBV29-1 and TRBJ2-2; D unresolved. In germline, CDR1 is SQVTM, CDR2 ANQGSEA. CDR3 length: 11 residues. This CDR3 is CSSWAAGELFF. CDR3 DNA sequence: TGCAGTTCCTGGGCTGCGGGGGAGCTGTTTTTT.

This clone was observed a handful of times. The chain has TRBV28 and TRBJ2-5, with 11 bases matching TRBD2. Germline loops: CDR1 MDHEN, CDR2 SYDVKM. V lost 5 bases, J lost 5 bases, and 13 bases stayed unmatched. This CDR3 has 17 residues. CDR3 in amino acids: CASSVGSIAGGVETQYF. The CDR3 nucleotides read TGTGCCAGCAGTGTTGGGTCTATAGCGGGAGGGGTGGAGACCCAGTACTTC.

The rearrangement uses TRBV10-1 and TRBJ1-2, with D unresolved. The CDR3 runs 13 residues. The V and J ends lost 3 bases and 1 base respectively, with 6 bases between them. Germline loops: CDR1 WNHNN, CDR2 SYGVQD (reference sequence). DNA for the CDR3: TGCGCCAGCAGTGAATCGTTTAACTATGGCTACACCTTC. It specifies CASSESFNYGYTF.

This clone was counted once. At one of its ends the junction is not consistent with the germline gene, which may arise from a read error. J is TRBJ2-5 and V is TRBV7-7, with no clear D. This CDR3 region has 15 residues. Germline V lookup: CDR1 SSHAT, CDR2 FNYEAQ (reference sequence). The CDR3 sequence: CASSLGSGLQETQYF. The CDR3 nucleotides read TGTGCTAGCAGCTTAGGGTCGGGTCTCCAAGAGACCCAGTACTTC.

V and J are TRBV5-1 and TRBJ2-7, with 8 bases aligning to TRBD1. Germline trimming cut 3 bases from V and 7 bases from J; bases unmatched to any gene: 6. The germline gives CDR1 SGHRS, CDR2 YFSETQ. This CDR3 contains 13 residues. The CDR3 loop is CASSWGQVGEQYF. Written as DNA, the CDR3 is TGCGCCAGCAGCTGGGGACAGGTGGGGGAGCAGTACTTC.

The chain couples TRBV29-1 to TRBJ2-1, with TRBD1 identical over 12 bases. CDR3 size: 17 residues. J lost 4 bases, V lost 1 base, and 8 bases had no gene match. Germline assignment: CDR1 SQVTM and CDR2 ANQGSEA. CDR3 coding DNA: TGCAGCGTTGAAGCCCCCGGGACAGGGGGCAAGTACAATGAGCAGTTCTTC. Residues: CSVEAPGTGGKYNEQFF.

A single count supports this clone. The chain uses TRBV30 and TRBJ1-1, with TRBD1 as a possible D gene (5 bases). Germline V gene lookup returns CDR1 GTSNPN and CDR2 SVGIG (reference sequence). V shed 2 bases and J shed 5 bases, with 12 bases lying between them. The CDR3 covers 13 residues. The CDR3 sequence: CAWSRGFGTEAFF. The CDR3 DNA sequence: TGTGCCTGGAGTCGGGGGTTCGGAACTGAAGCTTTCTTT.

This sequence joins TRBV28 and TRBJ2-7; tentatively, D is TRBD2 (5 bases). The germline V gene encodes CDR1 MDHEN and CDR2 SYDVKM. CDR3 size: 14 residues. V was pared by 6 bases and J by 2 bases, with 14 bases between. As DNA, the CDR3 is TGTGCCAGCAGCCACCCGGACTCCACCTACGAGCAGTACTTC. Translation gives CASSHPDSTYEQYF.

The chain employs TRBV10-3 and TRBJ1-1, with TRBD1 matching 9 bases. The CDR3 loop spans 13 amino acids. CDR1 and CDR2 (germline): ENHRY, SYGVKD. J was trimmed by 5 bases and V by 5 bases; bases with no gene match: 3. This CDR3 reads CAISQQGATEAFF. CDR3 DNA: TGTGCCATCAGTCAACAGGGGGCAACTGAAGCTTTCTTT.

The chain employs TRBV18 and TRBJ2-1; 10 nucleotides align to TRBD1. The junction had 3 bases not matched to a gene; V was cut back by 4 bases and J by 0 bases. The CDR3 totals 16 residues. Germline loops: CDR1 KGHSH, CDR2 LQKENI. The CDR3 here is CASSQGQGVSYNEQFF. DNA of the CDR3: TGTGCCAGCTCACAAGGACAGGGGGTCTCCTACAATGAGCAGTTCTTC.

This chain connects TRBV5-1 to TRBJ2-1; tentatively, D is TRBD1 (6 bases). This CDR3 has 13 residues. The V end lost 0 bases, the J end lost 10 bases, and 11 bases lay between the germline ends. Germline V lookup: CDR1 SGHRS, CDR2 YFSETQ. DNA for the CDR3: TGCGCCAGCAGCTTGGCACAGGGTTTCGAGCAGTTCTTC. Its translation: CASSLAQGFEQFF. Full variable domain (missing parts from reference TRBV5-1 and TRBJ2-1): KAGVTQTPRYLIKTRGQQVTLSCSPISGHRSVSWYQQTPGQGLQFLFEYFSETQRNKGNFPGRFSGRQFSNSRSEMNVSTLELGDSALYLCASSLAQGFEQFFGPGTRLTVL.